This TCR beta chain originates from a study of blood T cell repertoires in COVID-19. Study in general: Samples representing acute and convalescent COVID-19 were sourced from the United States, Italy and Spain.

As originally analysed: Estimates of nucleated cell counts were drawn from the amplification of reference gene primers. Using immunoSEQ multiplex PCR, the repertoire was profiled, and TCRdb retains in-frame clones only, with some absent. D and trimming were read from the DNA, whereas the V and J calls and clone size are those reported in that table. The data hold a few hundred thousand clones, with more than 75% observed a single time. Germline CDR1 LNHDA, CDR2 SQIVND (reference sequence). V lost 6 bases, J lost 7 bases, and 16 bases stayed unmatched. This CDR3 region has 19 residues. Participant age was about 18 to 100 years, and participants resided in about 25 US areas.

The V and J genes are TRBV19 and TRBJ2-1; 15 bases align to TRBD2. The sequencing input was PBMCs or T cells enriched from blood (not recorded which). This TCR was recovered from a woman aged 60-75 years in a cohort exposed to, infected with or recovered from COVID-19 (not recorded which). CDR3 region: CASRLRPTKGTSGGNEQFF. The DNA of the CDR3 is TGTGCCAGTAGACTAAGGCCGACTAAAGGGACTAGCGGGGGGAATGAGCAGTTCTTC.